This TCR beta chain derives from a study of T cells in Graves' hyperthyroidism and ophthalmopathy. Disease duration under 2 months; hyperthyroidism patients were aged 18 to 65. Cells are PBMCs isolated from 10 ml of fresh blood. Broader study findings: Researchers found most expanded thyroid clonotypes above 0.001 in blood as well.

The CDR3 contains 16 residues. CDR1 is SGHVS, CDR2 FQNEAQ, per germline. Trimming removed 5 bases from V and 3 bases from J; junction bases left unmatched: 7. There were TCR beta CDR3 regions amplified from RNA transcripts. An initial round of RT-PCR targeting the TCR CDR3 relied on the HTBI primer set. TCRdb itself ran the multiplex PCR reads through MiXCR, one entry per CDR3 protein. Of 400,000 to 500,000 distinct CDR3 sequences listed, roughly an eighth were seen once; the top ten hold 5.3%. Concerning this clonotype: The antigen is not known.

V usage is TRBV7-8 and J usage is TRBJ2-7; TRBD2 matches 13 bases. Sequencing was carried out using blood. The clonotype comes from a woman younger than 30 with Graves' hyperthyroidism. CDR3 in amino acids: CASSVPGLAGNYEQYF. The CDR3 coding sequence is TGTGCCAGCAGCGTACCGGGACTAGCGGGAAACTACGAGCAGTACTTC.